This T cell receptor beta chain was sequenced in a study of OX40 agonist ivuxolimab in advanced cancers. On the study more broadly: The patients received ivuxolimab by intravenous route every 2 weeks at 0.01 to 10 mg/kg.

Patients were ruled out by autoimmune disease history or systemic immunosuppression. Assay: immunoSEQ multiplex PCR; the TCRdb copy retains only in-frame clones and omits some. The sample consists of about 61,000 clones, around 93% of them appearing once. This CDR3 is built from 14 residues. Germline values: CDR1 GTSNPN, CDR2 SVGIG (reference sequence). V gave up 0 bases and J gave up 4 bases; unmatched junction bases: 4. Turning to this clone: Its antigen is not known.

General observations from the study: At 0.1 to 3.0 mg/kg and by week 6, clonal expansion occurred in CD4+ and CD8+ blood T cells.

This sequence was found in an adult with an advanced solid tumor such as melanoma, head and neck, liver or kidney cancer. This chain uses TRBV30 with TRBJ1-1; TRBD1 matches at 8 bases. The source was CD4+ or CD8+ T cells sorted from blood, collected in a trial of the OX40 agonist ivuxolimab. CDR3 DNA: TGTGCCTGGAGTGTAGGACAGGGTACCACTGAAGCTTTCTTT. Amino acid sequence: CAWSVGQGTTEAFF. Full variable domain (remainder filled in from reference TRBV30 and TRBJ1-1): SQTIHQWPATLVQPVGSPLSLECTVEGTSNPNLYWYRQAAGRGLQLLFYSVGIGQISSEVPQNLSASRPQDRQFILSSKKLLLSDSGFYLCAWSVGQGTTEAFFGQGTRLTVV.